This is a list of T cell receptor beta chains from one sample in a study of early T cells in non-severe SARS-CoV-2 infection. TCRdb analysed the 5' RACE reads with MiXCR anew, one entry per CDR3 protein. The table shows fewer than 70,000 distinct CDR3 sequences, with around 4.2% occurring only once. Sequences were derived from whole blood, sampled at baseline. The receptors shown here come from an adult who was a healthcare worker with PCR-confirmed SARS-CoV-2 infection or an uninfected control (not recorded which). The donor label of this sample is uncertain. Each CDR3 is given with its conserved first and last residue. Fields, in order: CDR3 length, D gene, clone size, J gene, V gene, CDR3 DNA, CDR3 protein. D genes are given only for firm matches. A row's size may be missing; if present it is once, few, many or a size class.

16	TRBD1	many	TRBJ1-2	TRBV20-1	TGCAGTGCTATCCGAAAGCCGGGACAGGGCAACTATGGCTACACCTTC	CSAIRKPGQGNYGYTF
12	.	.	TRBJ2-1	TRBV11-3	TGTGCCAGCAGCTTTGTGGCCAATGAGCAGTTCTTC	CASSFVANEQFF
16	TRBD1	.	TRBJ1-2	TRBV4-2	TGTGCCAGCAGCTCCGTCTCCCGGACAGGGGGCAATGGCTACACCTTC	CASSSVSRTGGNGYTF
15	TRBD1	many	TRBJ1-6	TRBV30	TGTGCCTGGACCGTTACAGGGGGCTCTAATTCACCCCTCCACTTT	CAWTVTGGSNSPLHF
15	.	few	TRBJ2-3	TRBV18	TGTGCCAGCTCACCCTGGGGGTCCAGCACAGATACGCAGTATTTT	CASSPWGSSTDTQYF
17	TRBD1	many	TRBJ1-2	TRBV6-5	TGTGCCAGCAGTAGAGGACCGGGACAGACGTTCTACTATGGCTACACCTTC	CASSRGPGQTFYYGYTF
15	.	few	TRBJ2-2	TRBV7-2	TGTGCCAGCAGCTTAGGGACAAGAAACACCGGGGAGCTGTTTTTT	CASSLGTRNTGELFF
16	.	few	TRBJ1-3	TRBV6-1	TGTGCCAGCAACTTAAGACAGGATCTCTCTGGAAACACCATATATTTT	CASNLRQDLSGNTIYF
14	.	many	TRBJ2-3	TRBV19	TGTGCCAGTAGCTGGCGAACAAGCACAGATACGCAGTATTTT	CASSWRTSTDTQYF
16	TRBD1	many	TRBJ1-4	TRBV5-4	TGTGCCAGCAGCTTGGTCAGGGGGCCAACTAATGAAAAACTGTTTTTT	CASSLVRGPTNEKLFF
14	TRBD1	.	TRBJ2-7	TRBV3-1	TGTGCCAGCAGCCAGTCACGGACAGGGAGCGAGCAGTACTTC	CASSQSRTGSEQYF
15	.	few	TRBJ1-5	TRBV18	TGTGCCAGCTCACCAGTGGCAGGGGAGGACCAGCCCCAGCATTTT	CASSPVAGEDQPQHF
14	.	many	TRBJ1-2	TRBV4-3	TGCGCCAGCAGCCTAAGGACGGACAACTATGGCTACACCTTC	CASSLRTDNYGYTF
13	.	few	TRBJ1-2	TRBV5-1	TGCGCCAGCAGCCCGGACGGCTACTATGGCTACACCTTC	CASSPDGYYGYTF
15	TRBD2	many	TRBJ2-1	TRBV7-2	TGTGCCAGCAGCTTAGTTGCGGGGGGGCATAATGAGCAGTTCTTC	CASSLVAGGHNEQFF
15	.	few	TRBJ1-6	TRBV25-1	TGTGCCAGCAGTGAGTCAATATTAGGGAGAGCACCCCTCCACTTT	CASSESILGRAPLHF
14	.	.	TRBJ2-7	TRBV11-2	TGTGCCAGCAGGGATGCACCCCGGTCTTCCGAGCAGTACTTC	CASRDAPRSSEQYF
15	.	few	TRBJ1-2	TRBV7-8	TGTGCCAGCAGCTTAGTGTCGGGGGGAGTAGGAGGCTACACCTTC	CASSLVSGGVGGYTF
18	.	.	TRBJ2-5	TRBV11-2	TGTGCCAGCAGCTCGATGAGCCTCCAGGGGGGCGTAGGAGAGACCCAGTACTTC	CASSSMSLQGGVGETQYF
13	.	many	TRBJ1-5	TRBV7-9	TGTGCCAGCAGCGGGCATGAATTACAGCCCCAGCATTTT	CASSGHELQPQHF
17	TRBD2	many	TRBJ2-3	TRBV7-2	TGTGCCAGCAGCCCCCGGCGCGGGGGGCCAAGCACAGATACGCAGTATTTT	CASSPRRGGPSTDTQYF
13	TRBD1	few	TRBJ2-7	TRBV30	TGTGCCTGGAGTGCGGACAGGACCTACGAGCAGTACTTC	CAWSADRTYEQYF
17	TRBD2	.	TRBJ2-3	TRBV29-1	TGCAGCGTTGTGTCGTTAGCGGGGGGGCTCGTCGCAGATACGCAGTATTTT	CSVVSLAGGLVADTQYF
12	TRBD2	few	TRBJ2-7	TRBV13	TGTGCCAGCAGCTTGGGAGGGGACGAGCAGTACTTC	CASSLGGDEQYF
16	.	many	TRBJ1-1	TRBV7-3	TGTGCCAGCAGAAACGGTGGACGGACCTCTAACACTGAAGCTTTCTTT	CASRNGGRTSNTEAFF
14	.	few	TRBJ1-4	TRBV6-1	TGTGCCAGCAGTGTCAGCCCAACTAATGAAAAACTGTTTTTT	CASSVSPTNEKLFF
16	TRBD1	.	TRBJ2-1	TRBV2	TGTGCCAGCAGTGAACCGGGGACAGGTTCGGCCAATGAGCAGTTCTTC	CASSEPGTGSANEQFF
14	TRBD1	many	TRBJ2-7	TRBV18	TGTGCCAGCTCACCTGGGACAGGGGTTCAGGAGCAGTACTTC	CASSPGTGVQEQYF
17	.	many	TRBJ1-5	TRBV20-1	TGCAGTGCTAGAAGGCAAATAGGGGGGGCAGTCAATCAGCCCCAGCATTTT	CSARRQIGGAVNQPQHF
16	.	many	TRBJ2-6	TRBV7-9	TGTGCCAGCAGCCAGGGGCCAGGTTCTGGGGCCAACGTCCTGACTTTC	CASSQGPGSGANVLTF
15	TRBD1	many	TRBJ2-5	TRBV5-1	TGCGCCAGCCGGGACAGGGGAGGTTTCCAAGAGACCCAGTACTTC	CASRDRGGFQETQYF
13	.	many	TRBJ2-2	TRBV6-4	TGTGCCAGCAGTGACCGAGTATCGGGGGAGCTGTTTTTT	CASSDRVSGELFF
12	.	once	TRBJ1-1	TRBV12-3/TRBV12-4	TGTGCCAGCAGTTTAGCGAAAATCGAAGCTTTCTTT	CASSLAKIEAFF
14	TRBD1	.	TRBJ2-7	TRBV5-4	TGTGCCAGCAGCAGACAGGGGGCCTCCTACGAGCAGTACTTC	CASSRQGASYEQYF
12	.	few	TRBJ1-1	TRBV4-3	TGCGCCAGCAGCCAAGGGCAGCTAGAAGCTTTCTTT	CASSQGQLEAFF
16	TRBD1	many	TRBJ1-5	TRBV6-6	TGTGCCAGCAGTAGACGGGACGGGGACAGGCCATTAGGAGGGCATTTT	CASSRRDGDRPLGGHF
15	.	many	TRBJ1-6	TRBV9	TGTGCCAGCAGCGTAGGGGAGGTTGCTGGGTCACCCCTCCACTTT	CASSVGEVAGSPLHF
14	.	.	TRBJ2-1	TRBV7-9	TGTGCCAGCAGCTTTCCCCAAGGGTACAATGAGCAGTTCTTC	CASSFPQGYNEQFF
15	TRBD1	medium-sized	TRBJ1-1	TRBV20-1	TGCAGTGCTAGAGGAGACAGGGGGTCCGACACTGAAGCTTTCTTT	CSARGDRGSDTEAFF
13	.	many	TRBJ1-1	TRBV29-1	TGCAGCGTTGAAAATGAGAGGAACACTGAAGCTTTCTTT	CSVENERNTEAFF
16	TRBD2	many	TRBJ2-1	TRBV7-2	TGTGCCAGCAGCTTAGTAGCGGGGGCCCCTTACAATGAGCAGTTCTTC	CASSLVAGAPYNEQFF
14	TRBD1	.	TRBJ2-7	TRBV11-2	TGTGCCAGCAGCTCCCGGACAGGCAGCAGCGAGCAGTACTTC	CASSSRTGSSEQYF
13	.	many	TRBJ1-1	TRBV18	TGTGCCAGCTCACTCGACAGTGACACTGAAGCTTTCTTT	CASSLDSDTEAFF
15	TRBD2	.	TRBJ2-3	TRBV3-1	TGTGCCAGCAGCCAAGAGACCAGCGGGGGGACCCAGCAGTATTTT	CASSQETSGGTQQYF
14	.	.	TRBJ2-1	TRBV5-4	TGTGCCAGCAGAATGAGAGATCCCTACAATGAGCAGTTCTTC	CASRMRDPYNEQFF
13	.	few	TRBJ2-3	TRBV3-1	TGTGCCAGCAGCTCAGAGAGCACAGATACGCAGTATTTT	CASSSESTDTQYF
15	TRBD1	many	TRBJ2-7	TRBV5-6	TGTGCCAGCAGCTCACCGGGACAGGGGGCATACGAGCAGTACTTC	CASSSPGQGAYEQYF
13	.	.	TRBJ2-7	TRBV14	TGTGCCAGCAGCCGGAGGTTCTCCTACGAGCAGTACTTC	CASSRRFSYEQYF
14	.	many	TRBJ2-4	TRBV4-2	TGTGCCAGCACCAACGAATTGGACAAAAACATTCAGTACTTC	CASTNELDKNIQYF
15	.	.	TRBJ1-1	TRBV5-1	TGCGCCAGCAGCTCGCCACAGGAGGGCAATACTGAAGCTTTCTTT	CASSSPQEGNTEAFF
18	TRBD2	.	TRBJ2-4	TRBV7-2	TGTGCCAGCACCCAGACTAGCGGGGGGGCCAAGGCCAAAAACATTCAGTACTTC	CASTQTSGGAKAKNIQYF
14	TRBD1	many	TRBJ2-1	TRBV30	TGTGCCTGGATCCCGGACAGGTCCTACAATGAGCAGTTCTTC	CAWIPDRSYNEQFF
13	.	many	TRBJ1-1	TRBV27	TGTGCCAGCAGTGTCAGGGATTACACTGAAGCTTTCTTT	CASSVRDYTEAFF
14	.	.	TRBJ1-1	TRBV3-2	TGTGCCAGCAGCCTCCCCTCAGGGAACACTGAAGCTTTCTTT	CASSLPSGNTEAFF
13	.	many	TRBJ1-2	TRBV12-3/TRBV12-4	TGTGCCAGCAGTTTATCGTTTCCCAGGGACTACACCTTC	CASSLSFPRDYTF
14	TRBD2	few	TRBJ2-5	TRBV20-1	TGCAGTGCTAGAAATAGCGGGGGCGGCGAGACCCAGTACTTC	CSARNSGGGETQYF
15	TRBD1	many	TRBJ2-7	TRBV12-3/TRBV12-4	TGTGCCAGCGGGAACCACAGGGGGCCCGCCTACGAGCAGTACTTC	CASGNHRGPAYEQYF
15	TRBD1	many	TRBJ2-1	TRBV6-1	TGTGCCAGCACCAATCGAGGACAGGGGTACAATGAGCAGTTCTTC	CASTNRGQGYNEQFF
15	.	medium-sized	TRBJ2-7	TRBV20-1	TGCAGTGCTAGAGATTTCCGCAGGGAGTCCTACGAGCAGTACTTC	CSARDFRRESYEQYF